The 5 T cell receptor beta chains reported below all come from one sample, sequenced in a study of shared clonotypes between healthy human individuals. Clones were read by immunoSEQ multiplex PCR, and TCRdb kept only the in-frame ones, dropping some. Found here are 2 million to 2.5 million clones, approximately 96% of them singletons; the top ten hold roughly 0.13%. Sample: naive CD4+ T cells sorted from blood. The subset here: CD45RA+ positively selected. The receptors were sampled from a man aged 18 to 30 in good health.

The sample holds one count of this clone. The gene calls are TRBV11-1 and TRBJ2-5; maybe TRBD1 (6 bases). V lost 6 bases to trimming and J lost 4 bases, with 9 bases between them. Germline CDR1 SGHAT, CDR2 FQDESV (reference sequence). This CDR3 spans 12 amino acids. This CDR3 is CASSSRGETQYF. CDR3 DNA: TGTGCCAGCAGTTCCAGGGGAGAGACCCAGTACTTC.

The rearrangement joins TRBV14 to TRBJ1-2; 7 positions agree with TRBD1. CDR3 length: 15 residues. CDR1 is SGHDN, CDR2 FVKESK, per germline. Trimming cost V 4 bases and J 3 bases; bases outside gene matches: 8. CDR3 coding DNA: TGTGCCAGCAGCCGGGACAGACTCCAACACTATGGCTACACCTTC. Protein sequence: CASSRDRLQHYGYTF. Supplemented by reference TRBV14 and TRBJ1-2, the full variable domain reads EAGVTQFPSHSVIEKGQTVTLRCDPISGHDNLYWYRRVMGKEIKFLLHFVKESKQDESGMPNNRFLAERTGGTYSTLKVQPAELEDSGVYFCASSRDRLQHYGYTFGSGTRLTVV.

The chain combines TRBV6-4 with TRBJ2-7; 12 bases agree with TRBD2. The germline gives CDR1 MRHNA, CDR2 SNTAGT. The ends lost 4 bases at V and 5 bases at J; junction bases unmatched: 3. CDR3 length equals 14 residues. The CDR3 is CASSGGLAGHEQYF. CDR3 nucleotides: TGTGCCAGCAGTGGCGGACTAGCGGGACACGAGCAGTACTTC.

The chain recombines TRBV28 with TRBJ1-3, with D uncertain. V lost 5 bases and J 0 bases, leaving 8 bases between the germline ends. CDR1 is MDHEN, CDR2 SYDVKM, per germline. This CDR3 is built from 14 residues. The chain's CDR3 is CASSEVFSGNTIYF. The DNA for the CDR3 is TGTGCCAGCAGTGAGGTTTTCTCTGGAAACACCATATATTTT.

J is TRBJ2-2 and V is TRBV6-6; D is unresolved. Trimming left V 6 bases short and J 4 bases short, with 12 bases between. The CDR3 contains 14 residues. Germline lookup yields CDR1 MNHNY and CDR2 SVGAGI (reference sequence). The CDR3 spells CASRIGGLTGELFF. In DNA, the CDR3 is TGTGCCAGCAGGATTGGTGGGCTCACCGGGGAGCTGTTTTTT.